The TCR beta chain under discussion was sequenced for a study of graft-versus-host responses after intestinal transplantation. Trimming left V 1 base short and J 1 base short, with 9 bases between. The CDR3 length is 14 residues. The germline gives CDR1 SGHRS, CDR2 YFSETQ. This clone was recorded only once. The antigen is unknown. Produced via immunoSEQ multiplex PCR; TCRdb's table is partial and in-frame only. The sample records about 85,000 clones, roughly four fifths being singletons. This material consisted of unstimulated CD4+ T cells sorted from spleen or lymph node cells, taken before intestinal transplant. The sequence derives from a human donor who received an intestinal transplant. This rearrangement joins TRBV5-1 to TRBJ2-7; D uncertain. CDR3 DNA sequence: TGCGCCAGCAGCTTGTTTGAGACTTCCTACGAGCAGTACTTC. As protein: CASSLFETSYEQYF.